These 9 T cell receptor beta chains were sequenced from one sample in a study of blood T cell repertoires in COVID-19. Method: immunoSEQ multiplex PCR; TCRdb's copy keeps in-frame clones and lacks some. The sample includes some 90,000 clones, approximately 86% of them seen just once. What was sequenced was peripheral blood. These receptors all come from a woman older than 75 with acute or convalescent COVID-19.

This clone was seen once. The chain links TRBV7-9 to TRBJ2-3; TRBD2 might be the D (5 bases). Trimming left V 5 bases short and J 2 bases short, with 17 bases between. Germline loops: CDR1 SEHNR, CDR2 FQNEAQ (reference sequence). The CDR3 runs 16 residues. The CDR3 sequence is CASSPAMGGFTDTQYF. CDR3 DNA sequence: TGTGCCAGCAGCCCCGCGATGGGCGGGTTCACAGATACGCAGTATTTT. Drawing the rest from reference TRBV7-9 and TRBJ2-3, the complete variable domain is DTGVSQNPRHKITKRGQNVTFRCDPISEHNRLYWYRQTLGQGPEFLTYFQNEAQLEKSRLLSDRFSAERPKGSFSTLEIQRTEQGDSAMYLCASSPAMGGFTDTQYFGPGTRLTVL.

The gene calls are TRBV5-4 and TRBJ2-7, with D possibly matching TRBD2 (6 bases). The CDR3 sequence is 14 residues long. Germline V gene sequence: CDR1 SGHNT, CDR2 YYREEE (reference sequence). Trimming left V 2 bases short and J 0 bases short, with 9 bases between. The CDR3 protein is CASSFPGVSYEQYF. The CDR3 nucleotides read TGTGCCAGCAGCTTCCCGGGGGTCTCCTACGAGCAGTACTTC.

This CDR3 reads CASSPTANTEAFF. The CDR3 DNA reads TGTGCCAGCAGCCCCACAGCGAACACTGAAGCTTTCTTT. The chain carries TRBV7-9 and TRBJ1-1; unclear D gene. There are 13 residues in the CDR3. Germline V lookup: CDR1 SEHNR, CDR2 FQNEAQ (reference sequence). Between the trimmed V and J ends, which lost 5 bases and 1 base, there was a span of 8 bases. The variable domain in full, with the rest retrieved from reference TRBV7-9 and TRBJ1-1, is DTGVSQNPRHKITKRGQNVTFRCDPISEHNRLYWYRQTLGQGPEFLTYFQNEAQLEKSRLLSDRFSAERPKGSFSTLEIQRTEQGDSAMYLCASSPTANTEAFFGQGTRLTVV.

This CDR3 reads CASSRQGGTEAFF. CDR3 DNA: TGTGCCAGCAGCCGACAGGGAGGCACTGAAGCTTTCTTT. This chain joins TRBV5-6 and TRBJ1-1; 7 positions match TRBD1. Germline V CDR1 and CDR2: SGHDT, YYEEEE. CDR3 size: 13 residues. Trimming took 4 bases from V and 4 from J; bases not matched to a gene: 4.

This chain joins TRBV27 and TRBJ1-6, with 7 positions matching TRBD1. This CDR3 comprises 18 residues. The V and J ends lost 2 bases and 16 bases, in that order; junction bases with no gene match: 23. From germline, CDR1 is MNHEY and CDR2 SMNVEV (reference sequence). The DNA of the CDR3 is TGTGCCAGCAGTTTAAGCAACAAGATGTTGTGGACAGGATATATTCTCCACTTT. As protein: CASSLSNKMLWTGYILHF.

This chain links TRBV5-4 with TRBJ1-4; 7 bases line up with TRBD1. The length of the CDR3 is 15 residues. With V trimmed by 0 bases and J by 5 bases, 4 bases remained unmatched. Germline V gene data show CDR1 as SGHNT and CDR2 as YYREEE (reference sequence). Here the CDR3 reads CASSLGTGKNEKLFF. The CDR3 nucleotides read TGTGCCAGCAGCTTGGGGACAGGCAAGAATGAAAAACTGTTTTTT.

This clone has just one count. The V call is TRBV5-1, the J call TRBJ1-5; D call uncertain. V lost 4 bases to trimming and J lost 9 bases, with 14 bases between them. The CDR3 has 13 amino acids. Germline V lookup: CDR1 SGHRS, CDR2 YFSETQ. The CDR3 sequence is CASSLDGLGPQHF. DNA of the CDR3: TGCGCCAGCAGCCTGGACGGGTTGGGGCCCCAGCATTTT.

V usage is TRBV7-3 and J usage is TRBJ2-3; 11 bases match TRBD2. The length of the CDR3 is 14 residues. Germline loops: CDR1 SGHTA, CDR2 FQGTGA. The V gene end was trimmed by 3 bases and the J gene end by 6 bases; junction bases not matched to a gene: 2. CDR3 region: CASSFSGGADTQYF. In DNA form, the CDR3 reads TGTGCCAGCAGCTTTAGCGGGGGGGCGGATACGCAGTATTTT.

The rearrangement uses TRBV5-1 and TRBJ2-1; D not resolved. The CDR3 sequence is 13 residues long. Germline V CDR1 and CDR2: SGHRS, YFSETQ. Trimming pared 6 bases from V and 2 bases from J, leaving 9 bases between. Here the CDR3 reads CASKSDTYNEQFF. CDR3 DNA: TGCGCCAGCAAGTCAGACACCTACAATGAGCAGTTCTTC.